This TCR beta chain was sequenced in a study of blood T cell repertoires in COVID-19. In the study overall: The samples span acute and convalescent COVID-19 from the United States, Italy and Spain. Sample material is recorded as cDNA or gDNA derived from T cells, B-cell-depleted T cells, or PBMCs.

Source study methods: Reference gene primer amplification yielded estimated nucleated cell counts. Profiling relied on immunoSEQ multiplex PCR, and the TCRdb table lists in-frame clones only, not all of them. The V and J calls and clone size are taken from that table; D and trimming were inferred from the DNA. Among over 300,000 clones listed, 90% were seen once. The CDR3 spans 16 residues. CDR1 KGHSH and CDR2 LQKENI come from the germline V gene. Trimming shortened V by 4 bases and J by 0 bases, and 13 bases separated the two germline ends. The chain couples TRBV18 to TRBJ1-5; D gene unclear. Sequencing used peripheral blood. The sequence was collected from a man aged 18-30 years with active or convalescent COVID-19. As DNA, the CDR3 is TGTGCCAGCTCACTATCGGGTCCGTATAGCAATCAGCCCCAGCATTTT. The encoded protein is CASSLSGPYSNQPQHF.